A single sample is the source of the 3 T cell receptor beta chains below, sequenced in a study of T cell repertoires in cytomegalovirus infection. These receptors are not linked to any known antigen. TCRdb reanalysed the reads using MiXCR and keeps one entry per CDR3 protein. The table records approximately 990,000 distinct CDR3 sequences, roughly 30% of them present only once. The sequencing here drew on cultured CD8+ T cells from PBMCs, taken from culture after CMV antigen stimulation. The receptors come from a human donor in good health (CMV status not recorded). Some clones in this sample may be carry-over from other donors' samples.

This clonotype was counted a few times. The chain joins TRBV6-1 to TRBJ2-7; the D gene is possibly TRBD1 (5 bases). The CDR3 consists of 16 residues. With 5 bases removed from V and 0 bases from J, the gap between germline ends came to 17 bases. Germline V lookup: CDR1 MNHNS, CDR2 SASEGT. The CDR3 loop is CASSITSTASSYEQYF. Written as DNA, the CDR3 is TGTGCCAGCAGTATAACGTCGACAGCTAGCTCCTACGAGCAGTACTTC.

The V gene is TRBV6-1, the J gene TRBJ2-7; the D is unclear. CDR3 length equals 13 residues. The germline gives CDR1 MNHNS, CDR2 SASEGT. V was trimmed by 1 base and J by 2 bases, leaving 6 bases between them. CDR3 nucleotide sequence: TGTGCCAGCAGTGAAGTGTCGACCTACGAGCAGTACGTC. Protein sequence: CASSEVSTYEQYV.

Turning to this clonotype: One base away lies a much larger clone, so this may be a sequencing read error. The genes are TRBV7-2 and TRBJ2-5, with D unresolved. This CDR3 contains 14 residues. Germline-derived CDR1 and CDR2 are SGHTA and FQGNSA. Deletions cut 2 bases from V and 3 bases from J, with 10 bases between. The CDR3 nucleotides are TGTGCCAGCAGCTTAAGGCTATCGGAAGAGACCCAGTACTTC. It is translated as CASSLRLSEETQYF.